These 25 T cell receptor beta chains came from one sample sequenced in a study of blood T cell repertoires in COVID-19. Profiling relied on immunoSEQ multiplex PCR, and the TCRdb table lists in-frame clones only, not all of them. The table has around 120,000 clones, 65% to 75% seen once. Sequenced sample: peripheral blood. The receptor set was obtained from an elderly man with acute or convalescent COVID-19.

Ten or more counts support this clone. V is TRBV19 and J is TRBJ2-7; 11 bases agree with TRBD1. Germline trimming cut 8 bases from V and 4 bases from J; bases unmatched to any gene: 4. The CDR3 is 13 residues long. Germline V gives CDR1 LNHDA, CDR2 SQIVND (reference sequence). This CDR3 is CASADRGQYEQYF. CDR3 nucleotide sequence: TGTGCCAGTGCGGACAGGGGGCAGTACGAGCAGTACTTC.

The rearrangement joins TRBV6-2 or TRBV6-3 to TRBJ2-7, with TRBD1 identical over 9 bases. Germline lookup yields CDR1 MNHEY and CDR2 SVGEGT. The CDR3 covers 18 residues. Trimming cost V 2 bases and J 6 bases; bases outside gene matches: 17. CDR3 sequence reads: CASSYTRDRDLQAVEQYF. CDR3 nucleotide sequence: TGTGCCAGCAGTTACACCCGGGACAGGGATTTGCAAGCCGTCGAGCAGTACTTC.

The chain combines TRBV6-5 with TRBJ2-7; D might be TRBD2 (6 bases). Trimming stripped 5 bases from V and 2 bases from J, with 16 bases between. The CDR3 spans 15 residues. The germline V gene encodes CDR1 MNHEY and CDR2 SVGAGI. As DNA, the CDR3 is TGTGCCAGCAGTCCCGGGGGTTTCCCCACCTACGAGCAGTACTTC. Translation: CASSPGGFPTYEQYF.

This clone was seen a handful of times. The chain is built from TRBV7-3 and TRBJ2-1, with 9 bases lining up with TRBD2. CDR1 is SGHTA and CDR2 is FQGTGA in the germline V gene. Trimming took 2 bases from V and 7 from J; bases not matched to a gene: 9. This CDR3 comprises 16 residues. The CDR3 is CASSLGSVAGANEQFF. DNA for the CDR3: TGTGCCAGCAGCTTAGGCTCAGTAGCGGGAGCAAATGAGCAGTTCTTC.

The chain has TRBV5-6 and TRBJ1-6; 7 bases are a match to TRBD1. Germline V gives CDR1 SGHDT, CDR2 YYEEEE. Unmatched junction bases numbered 5, after V lost 4 bases and J lost 10 bases. The CDR3 totals 13 residues. CDR3 loop: CASSAGTVSPLHF. The CDR3 DNA reads as TGTGCCAGCAGCGCCGGGACAGTCTCACCCCTCCACTTT.

V and J are TRBV7-7 and TRBJ2-1, with 11 bases matching TRBD2. CDR1 and CDR2 (germline): SSHAT, FNYEAQ (reference sequence). The J segment lost 0 bases and the V segment lost 0 bases, leaving 7 bases of the junction unmatched. The CDR3 consists of 19 residues. The CDR3 loop is CASSLAPSGRLSSYNEQFF. CDR3 sequence (DNA): TGTGCCAGCAGCTTAGCGCCTAGCGGGAGGCTGAGCTCCTACAATGAGCAGTTCTTC.

This clone was detected only once. The chain uses TRBV29-1 and TRBJ2-1; D gene uncertain. This CDR3 has 11 amino acids. Trimming cost V 8 bases and J 11 bases, with 16 bases left between them. Germline V gives CDR1 SQVTM, CDR2 ANQGSEA. The CDR3 bases are TGCAGCTCACATCGAGGTAATAAGCAGTTCTTC. It translates to CSSHRGNKQFF.

The rearrangement joins TRBV28 to TRBJ1-5; TRBD1 matches at 7 bases. Germline V CDR1 and CDR2: MDHEN, SYDVKM. The CDR3 consists of 15 residues. After removal of 2 bases from V and 6 bases from J, the junction contained 7 bases not matched to a gene. DNA for the CDR3: TGTGCCAGCAGTTTAGGACAGGTGTTGGGTCAGCCCCAGCATTTT. As protein: CASSLGQVLGQPQHF.

This clone was counted between two and nine times. The rearrangement joins TRBV25-1 to TRBJ2-7; 7 nucleotides align to TRBD2. CDR3 size: 14 residues. CDR1 MGHDK and CDR2 SYGVNS come from the germline V gene. V was pared by 7 bases and J by 4 bases, with 10 bases of the junction left unmatched. The DNA of the CDR3 is TGTGCCAGCACCCCCGCGGGAGCTCTGTACGAGCAGTACTTC. It encodes CASTPAGALYEQYF.

The V gene is TRBV5-1, the J gene TRBJ2-3; D call uncertain. The CDR3 extends over 13 amino acids. The V end was cut by 7 bases, the J end by 5 bases, with 14 bases between. Germline V gene sequence: CDR1 SGHRS, CDR2 YFSETQ. CDR3: CASYASPGDTQYF. In nucleotides, the CDR3 is TGCGCCAGCTATGCATCGCCGGGAGATACGCAGTATTTT.

This clone showed up many times. V gene TRBV18 combines with J gene TRBJ2-1; D not certain. This CDR3 has 13 amino acids. The ends were cut back, 2 bases at V and 4 bases at J, with 6 bases in the middle. CDR1 KGHSH and CDR2 LQKENI come from the germline V gene. The CDR3 coding sequence is TGTGCCAGCTCACCAGAACAGTACAATGAGCAGTTCTTC. Protein sequence: CASSPEQYNEQFF.

CDR3 residues: CAISESQVVNYGYTF. The CDR3 DNA sequence: TGTGCCATCAGCGAATCCCAGGTAGTAAACTATGGCTACACCTTC. The chain links TRBV10-3 to TRBJ1-2; D remains ambiguous. CDR3 length: 15 residues. The ends were cut back, 6 bases at V and 2 bases at J, with 16 bases in the middle. CDR1 ENHRY and CDR2 SYGVKD come from the germline V gene.

The chain joins TRBV9 to TRBJ2-3, with 8 bases identical to TRBD2. V trimming: 2 bases; J trimming: 1 base; junction bases outside the gene matches: 3. Germline CDR1 reads SGDLS; CDR2 reads YYNGEE. The CDR3 has 15 residues. CDR3 amino acids: CASSVTSVGTDTQYF. The CDR3 coding sequence is TGTGCCAGCAGCGTGACTAGCGTGGGCACAGATACGCAGTATTTT.

The chain links TRBV3-1 (or the pseudogene TRBV3-2) to TRBJ2-3; D not certain. CDR1 and CDR2 from the germline V gene are LGHDT and YNNKEL (reference sequence). Trimming removed 0 bases at V and 10 bases at J, with 8 bases between. The CDR3 has 12 residues. The DNA for the CDR3 is TGTGCCAGCAGCCAAGATCAGCGTGCGCAGTATTTT. Amino acids: CASSQDQRAQYF.

This chain joins TRBV28 and TRBJ2-7; 9 bases are shared with TRBD1. CDR1 is MDHEN, CDR2 SYDVKM, per germline. With V trimmed by 3 bases and J by 2 bases, 2 bases remained unmatched. The CDR3 spans 14 residues. CDR3 nucleotide sequence: TGTGCCAGCAGTTTTAGACAGGGGGCCTACGAGCAGTACTTC. Translating it yields CASSFRQGAYEQYF.

V is TRBV7-2 and J is TRBJ2-5, with D possibly matching TRBD2 (7 bases). This CDR3 comprises 17 residues. With 2 bases removed from V and 1 base from J, the gap between germline ends came to 17 bases. Germline CDR1 is SGHTA and CDR2 is FQGNSA. The CDR3 region has the DNA TGTGCCAGCAGCTTAACGGGCGCGGGGGCGTTCCAAGAGACCCAGTACTTC. It is translated as CASSLTGAGAFQETQYF.

In this sample, this clone turned up a few times. V usage is TRBV19 and J usage is TRBJ1-5; D call uncertain. V was trimmed by 9 bases and J by 1 base, leaving 13 bases between them. The CDR3 length is 14 residues. CDR1 and CDR2 (germline): LNHDA, SQIVND (reference sequence). CDR3 region: CASRSSKSNQPQHF. For the CDR3, the DNA is TGTGCCAGCCGTTCTTCTAAAAGCAATCAGCCCCAGCATTTT.

This chain uses TRBV6-5 with TRBJ2-2; TRBD2 matches at 13 bases. CDR1 is MNHEY and CDR2 is SVGAGI in the germline V gene. The CDR3 is 15 residues long. With V trimmed by 6 bases and J by 5 bases, 3 bases remained unmatched. CDR3 sequence: CASSGLAGVTGELFF. The CDR3 DNA follows: TGTGCCAGCAGCGGACTAGCGGGAGTAACCGGGGAGCTGTTTTTT.

J is TRBJ2-2 and V is TRBV2; 7 nucleotides match TRBD2. Germline loops: CDR1 SNHLY, CDR2 FYNNEI. V shed 8 bases and J 5 bases; nucleotides not matched to a gene: 8. This CDR3 region has 14 residues. The CDR3 loop reads CASRGVGQTGELFF. The CDR3 bases are TGTGCCAGCCGGGGGGTTGGTCAGACCGGGGAGCTGTTTTTT.

The J gene is TRBJ2-7, the V gene TRBV5-1; D perhaps matches TRBD1 (6 bases). CDR1 is SGHRS and CDR2 is YFSETQ in the germline V gene. V lost 5 bases and J lost 2, with 11 bases in between. This CDR3 spans 13 amino acids. For the CDR3, the DNA is TGCGCCAGCAGTATTGAGGGGGCCTACGAGCAGTACTTC. Protein: CASSIEGAYEQYF.

This clone was found a few times. The rearrangement uses TRBV9 and TRBJ1-2; D remains unclear. Germline V gene lookup returns CDR1 SGDLS and CDR2 YYNGEE. The CDR3 is made up of 14 amino acids. The V end lost 7 bases, the J end lost 1 base, and 14 bases lay between the germline ends. The CDR3 coding sequence is TGTGCCAGCCGGCCTCTTGGAGATAACTATGGCTACACCTTC. Protein product: CASRPLGDNYGYTF. Full variable domain (outside the CDR3, taken from reference TRBV9 and TRBJ1-2): DSGVTQTPKHLITATGQRVTLRCSPRSGDLSVYWYQQSLDQGLQFLIQYYNGEERAKGNILERFSAQQFPDLHSELNLSSLELGDSALYFCASRPLGDNYGYTFGSGTRLTVV.

This clone was seen a handful of times. V gene TRBV5-6 combines with J gene TRBJ2-5, with a tentative D call TRBD2 (6 bases). V lost 8 bases and J 3 bases, leaving 14 bases between the germline ends. There are 13 residues in the CDR3. Germline V gene sequence: CDR1 SGHDT, CDR2 YYEEEE. The CDR3 region has the DNA TGTGCCAGTTTTCTAGGAGGGAAAGAGACCCAGTACTTC. This gives the protein CASFLGGKETQYF.

This clone was found a few times. The gene calls are TRBV6-2 or TRBV6-3 and TRBJ2-7; 7 bases align to TRBD2. The germline gives CDR1 MNHEY, CDR2 SVGEGT. This CDR3 is built from 14 residues. V lost 5 bases and J lost 0; bases outside the gene matches: 4. CDR3 in amino acids: CASSNSGSSYEQYF. DNA of the CDR3: TGTGCCAGCAGTAATAGCGGGTCCTCCTACGAGCAGTACTTC.

This chain uses TRBV19 with TRBJ2-5, with TRBD1 as a possible D gene (5 bases). Germline V gene sequence: CDR1 LNHDA, CDR2 SQIVND (reference sequence). The germline V and J ends were trimmed by 8 bases and 4 bases, with 17 bases remaining between them. The CDR3 runs 14 residues. This CDR3 reads CASRQGFSAETQYF. DNA for the CDR3: TGTGCCAGTCGCCAGGGATTTTCAGCAGAGACCCAGTACTTC.

The chain couples TRBV7-2 to TRBJ2-2; no clear D gene. The V end lost 2 bases, the J end lost 6 bases, and 4 bases lay between the germline ends. CDR3 size: 12 residues. Germline-derived CDR1 and CDR2 are SGHTA and FQGNSA. The CDR3 region has the DNA TGTGCCAGCAGCTTATTAGCCGGGGAGCTGTTTTTT. Translation gives CASSLLAGELFF.